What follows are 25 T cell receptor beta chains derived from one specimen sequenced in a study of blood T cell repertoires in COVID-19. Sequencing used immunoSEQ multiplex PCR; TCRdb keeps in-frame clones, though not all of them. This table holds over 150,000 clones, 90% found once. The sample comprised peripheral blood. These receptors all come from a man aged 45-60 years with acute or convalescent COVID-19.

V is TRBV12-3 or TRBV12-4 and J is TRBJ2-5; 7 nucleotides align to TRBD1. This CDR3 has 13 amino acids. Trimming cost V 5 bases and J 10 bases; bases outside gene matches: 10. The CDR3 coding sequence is TGTGCCAGCAGTCCTCCGACAGGGAAGAGCCAGTACTTC. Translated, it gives CASSPPTGKSQYF.

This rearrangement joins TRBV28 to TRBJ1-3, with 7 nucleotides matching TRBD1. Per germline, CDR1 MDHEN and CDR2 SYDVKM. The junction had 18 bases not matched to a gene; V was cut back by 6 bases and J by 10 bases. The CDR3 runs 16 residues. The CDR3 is CASRPIGTEYRGTIYF. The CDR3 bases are TGTGCCAGCAGACCCATCGGGACAGAGTACCGGGGGACCATATATTTT.

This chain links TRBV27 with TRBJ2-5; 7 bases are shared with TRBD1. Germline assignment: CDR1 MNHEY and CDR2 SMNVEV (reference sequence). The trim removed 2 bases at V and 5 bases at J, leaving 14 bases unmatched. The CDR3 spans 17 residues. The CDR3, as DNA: TGTGCCAGCAGTTTAAGACGACAGGGTGAGGGCAGGGAGACCCAGTACTTC. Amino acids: CASSLRRQGEGRETQYF.

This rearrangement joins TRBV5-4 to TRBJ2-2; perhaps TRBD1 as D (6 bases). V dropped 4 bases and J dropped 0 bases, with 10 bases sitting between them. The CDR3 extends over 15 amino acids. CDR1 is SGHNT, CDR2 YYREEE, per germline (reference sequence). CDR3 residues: CASSPRGSNTGELFF. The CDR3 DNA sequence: TGTGCCAGCAGCCCCAGGGGTTCGAACACCGGGGAGCTGTTTTTT.

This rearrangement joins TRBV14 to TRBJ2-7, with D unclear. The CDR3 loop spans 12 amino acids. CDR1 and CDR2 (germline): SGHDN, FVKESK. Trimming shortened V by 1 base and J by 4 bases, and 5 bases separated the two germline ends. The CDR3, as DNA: TGTGCCAGCAGCCAAGGCAGATACGAGCAGTACGTC. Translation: CASSQGRYEQYV.

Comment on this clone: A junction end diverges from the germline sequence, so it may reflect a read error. CDR3 in DNA: TGTGCCAGCAGCTCTTCGGGGTTGGGGACAGGGTACATTGAGCAGTTCTTC. This codes for CASSSSGLGTGYIEQFF. The chain is built from TRBV28 and TRBJ2-1; 9 nucleotides align to TRBD1. The CDR3 covers 17 residues. The germline CDR1 and CDR2 sequences are MDHEN and SYDVKM.

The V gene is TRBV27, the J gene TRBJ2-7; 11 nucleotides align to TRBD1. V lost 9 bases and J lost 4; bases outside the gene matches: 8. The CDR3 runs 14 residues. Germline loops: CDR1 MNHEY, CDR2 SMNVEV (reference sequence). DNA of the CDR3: TGTGCCAGTTCGAGGACAGGGGGCGAGTACGAGCAGTACTTC. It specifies CASSRTGGEYEQYF.

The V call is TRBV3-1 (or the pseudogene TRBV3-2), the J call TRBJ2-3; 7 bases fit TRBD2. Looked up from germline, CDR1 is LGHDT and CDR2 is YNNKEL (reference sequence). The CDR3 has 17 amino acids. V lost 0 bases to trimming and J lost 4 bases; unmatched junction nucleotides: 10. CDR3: CASSQDRRAGVADTQYF. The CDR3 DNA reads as TGTGCCAGCAGCCAAGATAGGCGGGCGGGAGTCGCAGATACGCAGTATTTT.

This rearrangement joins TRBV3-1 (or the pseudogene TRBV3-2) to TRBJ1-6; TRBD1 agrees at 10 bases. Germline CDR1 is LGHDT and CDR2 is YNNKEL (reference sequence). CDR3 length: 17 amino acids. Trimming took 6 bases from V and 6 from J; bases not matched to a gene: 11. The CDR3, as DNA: TGTGCCAGCAGGGCCCGGGACAGGGGTCTGGGTAATTCACCCCTCCACTTT. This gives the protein CASRARDRGLGNSPLHF.

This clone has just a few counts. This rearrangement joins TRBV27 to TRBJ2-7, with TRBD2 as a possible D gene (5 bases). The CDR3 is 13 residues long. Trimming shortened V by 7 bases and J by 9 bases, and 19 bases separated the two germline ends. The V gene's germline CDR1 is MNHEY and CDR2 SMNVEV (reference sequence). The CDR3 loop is CASTALAGSVQYF. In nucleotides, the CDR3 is TGTGCCAGCACAGCGCTAGCAGGCTCGGTGCAGTACTTC.

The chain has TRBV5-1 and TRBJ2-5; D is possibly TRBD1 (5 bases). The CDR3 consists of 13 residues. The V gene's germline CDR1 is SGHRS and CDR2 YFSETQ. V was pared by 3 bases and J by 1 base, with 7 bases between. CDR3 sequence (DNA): TGCGCCAGCAGCTCGACAGTCCAAGAGACCCAGTACTTC. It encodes CASSSTVQETQYF.

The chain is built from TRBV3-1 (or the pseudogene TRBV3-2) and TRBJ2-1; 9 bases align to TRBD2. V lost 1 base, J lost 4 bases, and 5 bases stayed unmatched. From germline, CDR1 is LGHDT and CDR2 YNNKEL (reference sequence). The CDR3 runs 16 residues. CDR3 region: CASSQVPLAGYNEQFF. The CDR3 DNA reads TGTGCCAGCAGCCAAGTTCCCCTAGCGGGGTACAATGAGCAGTTCTTC.

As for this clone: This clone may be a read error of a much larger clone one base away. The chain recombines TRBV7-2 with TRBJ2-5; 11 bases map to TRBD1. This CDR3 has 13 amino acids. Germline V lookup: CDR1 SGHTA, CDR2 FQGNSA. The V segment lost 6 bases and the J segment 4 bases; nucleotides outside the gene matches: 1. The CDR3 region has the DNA TGTGCCAGCAGGGGACAGGGGGTAGAGACCCAGTACTTC. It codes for CASRGQGVETQYF. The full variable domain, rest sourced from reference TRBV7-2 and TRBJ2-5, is GAGVSQSPSNKVTEKGKDVELRCDPISGHTALYWYRQSLGQGLEFLIYFQGNSAPDKSGLPSDRFSAERTGGSVSTLTIQRTQQEDSAVYLCASRGQGVETQYFGPGTRLLVL.

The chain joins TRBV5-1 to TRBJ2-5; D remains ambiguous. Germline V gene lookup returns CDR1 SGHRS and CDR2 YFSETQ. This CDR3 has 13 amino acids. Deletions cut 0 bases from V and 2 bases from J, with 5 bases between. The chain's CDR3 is CASSLVFQETQYF. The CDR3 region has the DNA TGCGCCAGCAGCTTGGTCTTTCAAGAGACCCAGTACTTC.

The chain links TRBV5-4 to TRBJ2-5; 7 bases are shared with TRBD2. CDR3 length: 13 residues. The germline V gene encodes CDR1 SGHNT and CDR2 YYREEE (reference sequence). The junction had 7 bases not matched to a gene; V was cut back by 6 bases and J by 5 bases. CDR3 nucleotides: TGTGCCAGCACCAACGTCGGGGGGGAGACCCAGTACTTC. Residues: CASTNVGGETQYF.

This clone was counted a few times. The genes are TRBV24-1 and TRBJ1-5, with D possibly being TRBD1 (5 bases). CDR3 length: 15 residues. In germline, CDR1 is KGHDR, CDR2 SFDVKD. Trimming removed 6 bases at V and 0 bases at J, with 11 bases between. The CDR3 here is CATSSGDYSNQPQHF. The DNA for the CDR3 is TGTGCCACCAGTTCCGGGGACTATAGCAATCAGCCCCAGCATTTT.

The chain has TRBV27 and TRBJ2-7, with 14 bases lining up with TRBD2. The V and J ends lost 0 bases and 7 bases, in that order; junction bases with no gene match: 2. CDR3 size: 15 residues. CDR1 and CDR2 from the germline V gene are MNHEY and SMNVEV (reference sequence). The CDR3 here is CASSLSRLAGGEQYF. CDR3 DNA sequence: TGTGCCAGCAGTTTATCCCGACTAGCGGGAGGGGAGCAGTACTTC.

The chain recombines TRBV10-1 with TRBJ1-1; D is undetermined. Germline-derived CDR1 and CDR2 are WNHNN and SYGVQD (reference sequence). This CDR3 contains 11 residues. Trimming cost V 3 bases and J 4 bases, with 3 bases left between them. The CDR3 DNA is TGCGCCAGCAGTGACGGCACTGAAGCTTTCTTT. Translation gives CASSDGTEAFF.

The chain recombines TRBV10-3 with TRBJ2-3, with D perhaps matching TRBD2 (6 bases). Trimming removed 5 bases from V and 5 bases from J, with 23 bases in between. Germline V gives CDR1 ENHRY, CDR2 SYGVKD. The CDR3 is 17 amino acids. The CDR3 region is CAISNQGGETTGDTQYF. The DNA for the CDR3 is TGTGCCATCAGTAATCAGGGAGGTGAGACGACGGGAGATACGCAGTATTTT.

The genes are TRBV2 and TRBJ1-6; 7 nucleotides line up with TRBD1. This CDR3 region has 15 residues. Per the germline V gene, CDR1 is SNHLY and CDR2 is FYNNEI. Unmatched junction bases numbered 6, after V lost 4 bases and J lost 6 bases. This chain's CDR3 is CASSGGTAVNSPLHF. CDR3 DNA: TGTGCCAGCAGTGGGGGGACAGCGGTTAATTCACCCCTCCACTTT.

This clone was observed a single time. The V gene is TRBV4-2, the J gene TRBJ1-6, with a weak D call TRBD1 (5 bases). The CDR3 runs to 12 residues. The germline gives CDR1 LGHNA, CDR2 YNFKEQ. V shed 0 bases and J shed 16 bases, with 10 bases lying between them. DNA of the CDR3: TGTGCCAGCAGCCAAGAGGGGGGGAGACTCCACTTT. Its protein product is CASSQEGGRLHF.

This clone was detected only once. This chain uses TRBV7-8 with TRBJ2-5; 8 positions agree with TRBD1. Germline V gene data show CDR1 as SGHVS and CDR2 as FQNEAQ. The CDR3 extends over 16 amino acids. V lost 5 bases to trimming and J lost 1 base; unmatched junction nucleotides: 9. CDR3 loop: CASSARQGARQETQYF. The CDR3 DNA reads TGTGCCAGCAGCGCCCGCCAGGGGGCGCGCCAAGAGACCCAGTACTTC.

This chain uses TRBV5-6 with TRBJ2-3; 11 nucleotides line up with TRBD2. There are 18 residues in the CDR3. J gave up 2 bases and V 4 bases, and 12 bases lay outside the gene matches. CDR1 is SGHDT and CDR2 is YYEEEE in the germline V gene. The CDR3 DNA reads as TGTGCCAGCAGCCAGGACCCGGGTAGCGGGAGGGTCACAGATACGCAGTATTTT. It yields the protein CASSQDPGSGRVTDTQYF.

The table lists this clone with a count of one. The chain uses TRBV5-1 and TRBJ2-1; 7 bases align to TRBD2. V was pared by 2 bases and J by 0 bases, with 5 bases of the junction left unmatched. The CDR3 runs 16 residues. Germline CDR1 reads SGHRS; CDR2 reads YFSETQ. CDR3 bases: TGCGCCAGCAGCTTAGACGGGAGGAGCTCCTACAATGAGCAGTTCTTC. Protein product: CASSLDGRSSYNEQFF.

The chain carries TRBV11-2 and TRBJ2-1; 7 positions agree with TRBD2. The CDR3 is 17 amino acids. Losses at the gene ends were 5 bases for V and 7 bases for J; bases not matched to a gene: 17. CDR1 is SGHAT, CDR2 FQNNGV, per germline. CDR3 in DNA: TGTGCCAGCAGCCCGCGGCAAAGGACTAGTGGGTCGAATGAGCAGTTCTTC. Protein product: CASSPRQRTSGSNEQFF.